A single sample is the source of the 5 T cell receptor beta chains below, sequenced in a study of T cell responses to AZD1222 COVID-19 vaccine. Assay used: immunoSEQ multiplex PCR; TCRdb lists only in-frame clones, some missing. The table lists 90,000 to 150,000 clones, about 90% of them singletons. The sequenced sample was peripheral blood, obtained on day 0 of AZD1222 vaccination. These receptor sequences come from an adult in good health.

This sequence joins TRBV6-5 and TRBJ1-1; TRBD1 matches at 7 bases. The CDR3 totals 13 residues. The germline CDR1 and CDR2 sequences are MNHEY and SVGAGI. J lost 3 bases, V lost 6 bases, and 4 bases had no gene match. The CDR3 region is CASRTGWDTEAFF. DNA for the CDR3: TGTGCCAGCAGGACAGGGTGGGACACTGAAGCTTTCTTT.

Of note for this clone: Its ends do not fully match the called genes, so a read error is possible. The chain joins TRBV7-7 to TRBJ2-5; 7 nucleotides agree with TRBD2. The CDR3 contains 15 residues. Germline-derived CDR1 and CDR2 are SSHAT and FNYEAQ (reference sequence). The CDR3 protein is CASSLGWGGSETQYF. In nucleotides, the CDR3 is TGTGCTAGCAGCTTAGGTTGGGGGGGGAGTGAGACCCAGTACTTC.

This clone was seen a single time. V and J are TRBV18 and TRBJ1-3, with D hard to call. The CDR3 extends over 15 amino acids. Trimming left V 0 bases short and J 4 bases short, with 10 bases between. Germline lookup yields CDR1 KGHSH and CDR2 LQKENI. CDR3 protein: CASSPPGGPGNTIYF. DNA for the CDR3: TGTGCCAGCTCACCACCGGGAGGGCCCGGAAACACCATATATTTT.

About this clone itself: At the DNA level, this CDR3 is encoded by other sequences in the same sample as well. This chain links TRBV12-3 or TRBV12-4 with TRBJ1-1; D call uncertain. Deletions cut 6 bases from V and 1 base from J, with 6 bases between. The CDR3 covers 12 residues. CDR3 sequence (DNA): TGTGCCAGCAGGGGTGGGAACACTGAAGCTTTCTTT. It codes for CASRGGNTEAFF.

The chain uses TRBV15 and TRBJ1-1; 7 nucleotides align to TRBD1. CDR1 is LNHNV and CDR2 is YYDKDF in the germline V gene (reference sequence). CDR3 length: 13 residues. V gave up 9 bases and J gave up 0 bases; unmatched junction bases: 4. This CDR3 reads CATTGQLNTEAFF. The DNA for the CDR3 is TGTGCCACAACGGGACAGCTGAACACTGAAGCTTTCTTT.